These 8 T cell receptor beta chains originate from one sample sequenced in a study of blood T cells in healthy people across ages. Primers used in a second PCR of about 6 to 12 cycles were a sample-barcoded 5' primer and a J-beta primer mix. TCRdb re-called the 5' RACE reads through MiXCR, storing one row per CDR3 protein. The sample records about 1.8 million distinct CDR3 sequences, roughly 50% being singletons. Material for sequencing was blood. The receptor source for this set is a woman aged 40 to 50 in good health.

In its sample, this clonotype was seen a few times. This chain connects TRBV29-1 to TRBJ1-2; D is uncertain. V lost 0 bases to trimming and J lost 0 bases, with 11 bases between them. The CDR3 length is 15 residues. The V gene's germline CDR1 is SQVTM and CDR2 ANQGSEA. The CDR3 nucleotides are TGCAGCGTTGAAGATCCCGAGTTTACTAACTATGGCTACACCTTC. It yields the protein CSVEDPEFTNYGYTF.

The rearrangement joins TRBV4-3 to TRBJ2-1; no firm D call. Germline values: CDR1 LGHNA, CDR2 YSLEER. The CDR3 is 13 amino acids. Trimming took off 0 bases at V and 10 bases at J, with 10 bases between the two ends. In DNA form, the CDR3 reads TGCGCCAGCAGCCAAGATCAGTTGGGAGAGCAGTTCTTC. It translates to CASSQDQLGEQFF.

The chain uses TRBV2 and TRBJ2-7, with D tentatively TRBD1 or TRBD2 (5 bases each). The length of the CDR3 is 14 residues. Germline values: CDR1 SNHLY, CDR2 FYNNEI. Trimming shortened V by 8 bases and J by 2 bases, and 16 bases separated the two germline ends. The CDR3 coding sequence is TGTGCCAGCCGCATAGGAGAGGGGACCTACGAGCAGTACTTC. Translated, it gives CASRIGEGTYEQYF.

The chain uses TRBV27 and TRBJ2-1, with 10 nucleotides matching TRBD2. The CDR3 covers 16 residues. V trimming: 4 bases; J trimming: 4 bases; junction bases outside the gene matches: 7. Germline CDR1 and CDR2: MNHEY and SMNVEV (reference sequence). CDR3 nucleotides: TGTGCCAGCAGTTCGGGACTAGCGACCGTATACAATGAGCAGTTCTTC. This gives the protein CASSSGLATVYNEQFF.

The V and J genes are TRBV7-2 and TRBJ1-2; D is unresolved. Germline V gene data show CDR1 as SGHTA and CDR2 as FQGNSA. The CDR3 spans 13 residues. Trimming cost V 1 base and J 4 bases, with 7 bases left between them. For the CDR3, the DNA is TGTGCCAGCAGCTTAGAGGTTGGCTATGGCTACACCTTC. It yields the protein CASSLEVGYGYTF.

Worth noting for this clonotype: A junction end diverges from the germline sequence, so it may reflect a read error. The rearrangement joins TRBV7-2 to TRBJ2-7; D gene uncertain. CDR3 length equals 14 residues. From germline, CDR1 is SGHTA and CDR2 FQGNSA. CDR3 sequence (DNA): TGTGCCGGCAGCTCCCCCGGGCCAACCTACGAGCAGTACTTC. It codes for CAGSSPGPTYEQYF.

There are a few counts of this clonotype. This chain links TRBV29-1 with TRBJ2-3; tentative D call: TRBD2 (6 bases). The germline gives CDR1 SQVTM, CDR2 ANQGSEA. Trimming removed 3 bases from V and 2 bases from J, with 9 bases in between. This CDR3 is 13 amino acids long. The CDR3 loop is CSVEGLLTDTQYF. CDR3 coding DNA: TGCAGCGTTGAGGGACTCCTCACAGATACGCAGTATTTT.

V is TRBV28 and J is TRBJ2-4; 7 bases align to TRBD1. Trimming at V came to 8 bases and at J to 13 bases, leaving 20 bases not matched to a gene. Per the germline V gene, CDR1 is MDHEN and CDR2 is SYDVKM. CDR3 length: 15 residues. The CDR3 nucleotides read TGTGCCAGCTGGTCGTGGGACACAGGGGAAGGAGAGCAGTACTTC. Protein sequence: CASWSWDTGEGEQYF.